The 21 T cell receptor beta chains listed next were all sequenced from one sample in a study of T cell repertoires in cytomegalovirus infection. From the reads, TCRdb called clonotypes with MiXCR, one entry per CDR3 protein. The data contain approximately 500,000 distinct CDR3 sequences, more than 15% of them singletons. Sequencing was performed on CD8+ T cells from PBMCs. The source of these receptors is a human donor in good health (CMV status not recorded). Some clones in this sample may be carry-over from other donors' samples.

This clonotype was picked up many times. This sequence joins TRBV6-1 and TRBJ2-7; D is possibly TRBD1 or TRBD2 (5 bases each). The CDR3 is 14 amino acids. The V gene's germline CDR1 is MNHNS and CDR2 SASEGT. V was cut by 5 bases and J by 4 bases, with 15 bases left in between. CDR3 coding DNA: TGTGCCAGCAGTAACCGGGACGGCTCATACGAGCAGTACTTC. It yields the protein CASSNRDGSYEQYF.

Many counts were recorded for this clonotype. The chain combines TRBV7-9 with TRBJ1-3, with D unresolved. In germline, CDR1 is SEHNR, CDR2 FQNEAQ (reference sequence). The CDR3 totals 15 residues. Deletions cut 5 bases from V and 0 bases from J, with 11 bases between. The CDR3 protein is CASSAPTTSGNTIYF. The CDR3 DNA sequence: TGTGCCAGCAGCGCACCGACCACCTCTGGAAACACCATATATTTT. Drawing the rest from reference TRBV7-9 and TRBJ1-3, the complete variable domain is DTGVSQNPRHKITKRGQNVTFRCDPISEHNRLYWYRQTLGQGPEFLTYFQNEAQLEKSRLLSDRFSAERPKGSFSTLEIQRTEQGDSAMYLCASSAPTTSGNTIYFGEGSWLTVV.

This chain links TRBV4-1 with TRBJ1-2; D is undetermined. V was shortened by 0 bases and J by 4 bases, with 3 bases between the two germline ends. This CDR3 is built from 12 residues. In germline, CDR1 is MGHRA, CDR2 YSYEKL. The CDR3 spells CASSQEGYGYTF. CDR3 in DNA: TGCGCCAGCAGCCAAGAGGGCTATGGCTACACCTTC.

The chain carries TRBV12-5 and TRBJ1-1; D may be TRBD1 (5 bases). Germline CDR1 and CDR2: LGHNT and FRNRAP. The V and J ends lost 1 base and 2 bases respectively, with 14 bases between them. CDR3 length: 16 residues. The CDR3 region has the DNA TGTGCTAGTGGTTTGGACCCAGGGAGGACAAACACTGAAGCTTTCTTT. It is translated as CASGLDPGRTNTEAFF. Supplemented by reference TRBV12-5 and TRBJ1-1, the full variable domain reads DARVTQTPRHKVTEMGQEVTMRCQPILGHNTVFWYRQTMMQGLELLAYFRNRAPLDDSGMPKDRFSAEMPDATLATLKIQPSEPRDSAVYFCASGLDPGRTNTEAFFGQGTRLTVV.

This clonotype was counted at least ten times. The chain recombines TRBV7-3 with TRBJ2-3, with D perhaps given as TRBD1 or TRBD2 (6 bases each). The ends were cut back, 2 bases at V and 1 base at J, with 10 bases in the middle. Germline V gene lookup returns CDR1 SGHTA and CDR2 FQGTGA. This CDR3 has 15 amino acids. CDR3 loop: CASSLSGAGTDTQYF. The CDR3 nucleotides read TGTGCCAGCAGCTTATCGGGGGCCGGCACAGATACGCAGTATTTT.

This clonotype was counted at least ten times. The V and J genes are TRBV6-5 and TRBJ1-5, with TRBD1 matching 7 bases. J was trimmed by 0 bases and V by 7 bases; bases with no gene match: 3. CDR1 and CDR2 from the germline V gene are MNHEY and SVGAGI. The CDR3 totals 14 residues. In DNA, the CDR3 is TGTGCCAGCACTGGACAGGCTAGCAATCAGCCCCAGCATTTT. Translated: CASTGQASNQPQHF.

This clonotype was seen repeatedly, ten times or more. V gene TRBV12-3 or TRBV12-4 combines with J gene TRBJ2-2; D is possibly TRBD1 (5 bases). This CDR3 has 17 amino acids. Trimming stripped 3 bases from V and 3 bases from J, with 17 bases between. CDR3 residues: CASSFEAGHRYTGELFF. The CDR3 nucleotides read TGTGCCAGCAGTTTCGAGGCCGGACACAGGTACACCGGGGAGCTGTTTTTT.

This clonotype appeared many times. V gene TRBV7-3 combines with J gene TRBJ2-5, with 9 bases that match TRBD2. The CDR3 consists of 18 residues. With 4 bases clipped from V and 7 bases from J, the junction kept 19 bases outside the gene matches. Germline CDR1 reads SGHTA; CDR2 reads FQGTGA. The CDR3 spells CASSSLGGGSGSKVTQYF. CDR3 bases: TGTGCCAGCAGCTCATTAGGAGGAGGTAGCGGGAGCAAAGTGACCCAGTACTTC.

This clonotype appeared many times. This chain connects TRBV12-3 or TRBV12-4 to TRBJ2-3; 7 nucleotides agree with TRBD2. This CDR3 has 16 amino acids. Germline trimming cut 5 bases from V and 2 bases from J; bases unmatched to any gene: 10. The CDR3 here is CASSPSAGSSTDTQYF. The CDR3 coding sequence is TGTGCCAGCAGTCCCTCAGCGGGATCTTCCACAGATACGCAGTATTTT.

This clonotype has a count of ten or more. The rearrangement uses TRBV7-6 and TRBJ2-7; TRBD1 aligns across 9 bases. V lost 5 bases to trimming and J lost 2 bases; unmatched junction nucleotides: 7. The germline gives CDR1 SGHVS, CDR2 FNYEAQ. This CDR3 has 15 amino acids. CDR3 loop: CASSPTTGGTYEQYF. The CDR3 DNA reads TGTGCCAGCAGCCCAACGACAGGGGGAACCTACGAGCAGTACTTC.

Here the CDR3 reads CASSYAKGHISYEQYF. CDR3 DNA sequence: TGTGCCAGCAGTTACGCCAAGGGACATATCTCCTACGAGCAGTACTTC. This sequence joins TRBV6-5 and TRBJ2-7; D possibly corresponds to TRBD1 (6 bases). V was cut by 2 bases and J by 0 bases, with 14 bases left in between. This CDR3 has 16 amino acids. Germline values: CDR1 MNHEY, CDR2 SVGAGI.

This clonotype was seen many times. The CDR3 nucleotides read TGCGCCAGCAGCCAAGACGCATACAGGGCCCTCACAGATACGCAGTATTTT. The encoded protein is CASSQDAYRALTDTQYF. The chain recombines TRBV4-1 with TRBJ2-3; TRBD1 is a possible D gene (6 bases). The CDR3 is made up of 17 amino acids. CDR1 and CDR2 (germline): MGHRA, YSYEKL. Trimming cost V 0 bases and J 2 bases, with 15 bases left between them.

The chain uses TRBV6-5 and TRBJ2-7, with 10 bases identical to TRBD1. Germline-derived CDR1 and CDR2 are MNHEY and SVGAGI. With V trimmed by 2 bases and J by 4 bases, 17 bases remained unmatched. This CDR3 has 19 amino acids. Here the CDR3 reads CASSYNPGQGPLPVYEQYF. CDR3 DNA: TGTGCCAGCAGTTACAATCCGGGACAGGGGCCTCTTCCCGTGTACGAGCAGTACTTC.

This clonotype was counted between two and nine times. The chain couples TRBV29-1 to TRBJ2-7; 8 bases match TRBD2. The CDR3 spans 13 residues. Germline lookup yields CDR1 SQVTM and CDR2 ANQGSEA. J was trimmed by 4 bases and V by 4 bases; bases with no gene match: 6. CDR3 sequence: CSVVSGRRYEQYF. The CDR3, as DNA: TGCAGCGTTGTGAGCGGGAGAAGATACGAGCAGTACTTC.

The rearrangement links TRBV4-2 to TRBJ1-3; D uncertain. The CDR3 runs 16 residues. The V gene lost 3 bases and the J gene lost 0 bases, with 12 bases spanning the gap. In germline, CDR1 is LGHNA, CDR2 YNFKEQ. This CDR3 reads CASSQERSSSGNTIYF. The CDR3 nucleotides are TGTGCCAGCAGCCAGGAGAGGTCGAGCTCTGGAAACACCATATATTTT.

This clonotype has a count of ten or more. The chain joins TRBV29-1 to TRBJ1-1; the D gene is possibly TRBD1 (5 bases). Trimming pared 3 bases from V and 0 bases from J, leaving 5 bases between. Germline loops: CDR1 SQVTM, CDR2 ANQGSEA. There are 12 residues in the CDR3. CDR3 in amino acids: CSVEDMNTEAFF. The CDR3 coding sequence is TGCAGCGTTGAGGACATGAACACTGAAGCTTTCTTT.

A few counts support this clonotype. The chain recombines TRBV28 with TRBJ2-6; D is perhaps TRBD1 or TRBD2 (5 bases each). The V gene lost 0 bases and the J gene lost 2 bases, with 5 bases spanning the gap. Per the germline V gene, CDR1 is MDHEN and CDR2 is SYDVKM. CDR3 size: 15 residues. As DNA, the CDR3 is TGTGCCAGCAGTTTATGGGGGGCTGGGGCCAACGTCCTGACTTTC. Its translation is CASSLWGAGANVLTF.

This clonotype was recorded many times. The rearrangement joins TRBV19 to TRBJ1-2; D gene uncertain. Germline V gene data show CDR1 as LNHDA and CDR2 as SQIVND (reference sequence). V lost 3 bases, J lost 8 bases, and 19 bases lay in between. The CDR3 is 15 amino acids. The CDR3: CASSMPEAWAQGYTF. DNA for the CDR3: TGTGCCAGTAGTATGCCGGAGGCGTGGGCCCAAGGCTACACCTTC.

The CDR3, as DNA: TGTGCCAGCAGCCCAAAAACGATAGGAAACACTGAAGCTTTCTTT. It translates to CASSPKTIGNTEAFF. The chain has TRBV7-2 and TRBJ1-1; no firm D call. This CDR3 comprises 15 residues. Germline assignment: CDR1 SGHTA and CDR2 FQGNSA. V gave up 5 bases and J gave up 2 bases, with 15 bases separating them.

The table lists this clonotype with many counts. The rearrangement joins TRBV14 to TRBJ2-7, with 7 bases aligning to TRBD1. Germline CDR1 reads SGHDN; CDR2 reads FVKESK. V gave up 5 bases and J gave up 5 bases; unmatched junction bases: 12. This CDR3 is built from 15 residues. CDR3: CASSIRDRNFNEQYF. In nucleotides, the CDR3 is TGTGCCAGCAGCATACGGGACAGAAATTTCAACGAGCAGTACTTC.

This chain uses TRBV15 with TRBJ2-5; 7 bases are a match to TRBD1. Germline values: CDR1 LNHNV, CDR2 YYDKDF (reference sequence). The J segment lost 4 bases and the V segment lost 5 bases, leaving 7 bases of the junction unmatched. The length of the CDR3 is 14 residues. CDR3 nucleotides: TGTGCCACCAGCGTTGAGGGACAGTCAGAGACCCAGTACTTC. Its protein product is CATSVEGQSETQYF.